This TCR beta chain was identified during a study of T cell responses to AZD1222 COVID-19 vaccine. Deletions cut 3 bases from V and 0 bases from J, with 12 bases between. The V gene's germline CDR1 is DFQATT and CDR2 SNEGSKA (reference sequence). The CDR3 length is 15 residues. TCRdb keeps only in-frame clones here, not all; method: immunoSEQ multiplex PCR. The repertoire holds under 70,000 clones, with approximately 88% as singletons. Investigators merged groups given second doses at roughly 4 or roughly 12 weeks. The specimen comprised peripheral blood, sampled 28 days after the second AZD1222 dose. The receptor was isolated from an adult who received the AZD1222 COVID-19 vaccine. The chain is built from TRBV20-1 and TRBJ1-5; tentatively, D is TRBD1 (6 bases). The CDR3 loop reads CSASRGPNSNQPQHF. The CDR3 DNA follows: TGCAGTGCTAGTCGGGGGCCAAATAGCAATCAGCCCCAGCATTTT.